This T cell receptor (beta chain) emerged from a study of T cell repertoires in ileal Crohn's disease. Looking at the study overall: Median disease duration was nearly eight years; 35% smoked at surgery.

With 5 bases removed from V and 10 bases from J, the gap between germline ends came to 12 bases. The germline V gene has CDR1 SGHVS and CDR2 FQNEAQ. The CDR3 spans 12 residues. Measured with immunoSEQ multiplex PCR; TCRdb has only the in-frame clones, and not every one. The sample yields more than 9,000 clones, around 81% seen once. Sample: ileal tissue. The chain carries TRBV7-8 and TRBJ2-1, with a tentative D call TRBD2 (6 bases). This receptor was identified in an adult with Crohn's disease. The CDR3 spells CASSPNRGEQFF. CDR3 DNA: TGTGCCAGCAGCCCCAATCGGGGGGAGCAGTTCTTC.